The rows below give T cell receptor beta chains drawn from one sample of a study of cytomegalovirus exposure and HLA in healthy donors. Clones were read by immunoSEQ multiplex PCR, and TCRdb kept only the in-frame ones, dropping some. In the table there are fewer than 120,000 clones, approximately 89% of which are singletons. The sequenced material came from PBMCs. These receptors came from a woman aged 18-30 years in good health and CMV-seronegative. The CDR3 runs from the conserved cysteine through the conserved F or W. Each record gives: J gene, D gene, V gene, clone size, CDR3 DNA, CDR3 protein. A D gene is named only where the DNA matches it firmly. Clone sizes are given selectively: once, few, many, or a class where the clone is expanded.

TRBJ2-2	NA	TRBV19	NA	TGTGCCAGTAGTGCCATCATAGCAGCCGGGGAGCTGTTTTTT	CASSAIIAAGELFF
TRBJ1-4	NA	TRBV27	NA	TGTGCCAGCAGTTTAAGCTCGGAGTTTGAAAAACTGTTTTTT	CASSLSSEFEKLFF
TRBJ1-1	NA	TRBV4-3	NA	TGCGCCAGCAGCCAAGACCCACTAGTGACTGAAGCTTTCTTT	CASSQDPLVTEAFF
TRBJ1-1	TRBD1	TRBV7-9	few	TGTGCCAGCAGCCAGGGGGGAACTGAAGCTTTCTTT	CASSQGGTEAFF
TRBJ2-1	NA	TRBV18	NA	TGTGCCAGCTCACGTAATAAGGGGCTAAGCAACTCCTACAATGAGCAGTTCTTC	CASSRNKGLSNSYNEQFF
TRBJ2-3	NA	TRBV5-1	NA	TGCGCCAGCAGCTCTTCAGGGGCTAGCACAGATACGCAGTATTTT	CASSSSGASTDTQYF
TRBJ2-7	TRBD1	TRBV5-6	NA	TGTGCCAGCCAGGGACAGGGTGAATCCTACGAGCAGTACTTC	CASQGQGESYEQYF
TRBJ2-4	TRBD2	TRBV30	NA	TGTGCCTGGAGTACTGGGACTAGTGAGGTCGACATTCAGTACTTC	CAWSTGTSEVDIQYF
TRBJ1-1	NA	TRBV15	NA	TGTGCCACCAGCAGAGATCGGGAGGGGGAAGCTTTCTTT	CATSRDREGEAFF
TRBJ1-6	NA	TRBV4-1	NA	TGCGCCAGCAGCCAAGATTCCTTGCAGGGGCTGGGTTCACCCCTCCACTTT	CASSQDSLQGLGSPLHF
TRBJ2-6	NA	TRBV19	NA	TGTGCCAGTAGTATGGGGAGGACAACTGGGGCCAACGTCCTGACTTTC	CASSMGRTTGANVLTF
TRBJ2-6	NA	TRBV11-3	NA	TGTGCCAGCAGCTCCCTAGAGGCCAACGTCCTGACTTTC	CASSSLEANVLTF
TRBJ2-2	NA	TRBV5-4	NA	TGTGCCAGCAGCTTGGCAGGGGCATACACCGGGGAGCTGTTTTTT	CASSLAGAYTGELFF
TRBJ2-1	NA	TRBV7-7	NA	TGTGCTAGCAGCAAAGGGAGTCACAATGAGCAGTTCTTC	CASSKGSHNEQFF
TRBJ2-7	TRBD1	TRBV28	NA	TGTGCCAGCAGTTCCGGGACAGGGCGGGACGAGCAGTACTTC	CASSSGTGRDEQYF
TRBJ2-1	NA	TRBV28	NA	TGTGCCAGCAGTACGCCGTACAAGAAAGATTCCTACAATGAGCAGTTCTTC	CASSTPYKKDSYNEQFF
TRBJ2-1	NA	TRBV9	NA	TGTGCCAGCAAGACTGAAGGGGATGAGCAGTTCTTC	CASKTEGDEQFF
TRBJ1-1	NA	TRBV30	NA	TGTGCCTGGAGGTGGAGATACGCACTGAACACTGAAGCTTTCTTT	CAWRWRYALNTEAFF
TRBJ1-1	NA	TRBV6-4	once	TGTGCCAGCAGTGACGAGGAGGGAAGTCCTGAAGCTTTCTTT	CASSDEEGSPEAFF
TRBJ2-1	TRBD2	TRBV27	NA	TGTGCCAGCAGCCTGGGGAGGGTCAATGAGCAGTTCTTC	CASSLGRVNEQFF
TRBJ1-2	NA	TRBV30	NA	TGTGCCTGGAGTGACGGCACATACAGGGTCGGCTACACCTTC	CAWSDGTYRVGYTF
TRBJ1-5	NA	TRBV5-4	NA	TGTGCCAGCAGCACCGACGGGGGGGCCCAGCCCCAGCATTTT	CASSTDGGAQPQHF
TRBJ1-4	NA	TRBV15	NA	TGTGCCACCAGCAGAGCCGGAGGCGCGGAAGGTGAAAAACTGTTTTTT	CATSRAGGAEGEKLFF
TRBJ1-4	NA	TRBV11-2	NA	TGTGCCAGCAGCTTAGCTCCGAAGGGGCGAAATGGACTGTTTTTT	CASSLAPKGRNGLFF
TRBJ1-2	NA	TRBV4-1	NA	TGCGCCAGCAGCCAAGGACGAGACAAGCACTATGGCTACACCTTC	CASSQGRDKHYGYTF
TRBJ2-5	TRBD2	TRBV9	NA	TGTGCCAGCAGCGCTATAGCGGGAAGGGAGACCCAGTACTTC	CASSAIAGRETQYF
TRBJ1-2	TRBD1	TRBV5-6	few	TGTGCCAGCAGCTTGGCGGACAGGGTCCGCTATGGCTACACCTTC	CASSLADRVRYGYTF
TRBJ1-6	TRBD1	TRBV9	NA	TGTGCCAGCAGCGCCTCAGCGGGACAGGGGGCCTTTCCGAGCTCCTATAATTCACCCCTCCACTTT	CASSASAGQGAFPSSYNSPLHF
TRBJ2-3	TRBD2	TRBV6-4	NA	TGTGCCAGCAGTGACTCGGCTAGCGGAGGCACAGATACGCAGTATTTT	CASSDSASGGTDTQYF
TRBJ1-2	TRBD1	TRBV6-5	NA	TGTGCCAGCAGTAGGACGGGACAGGGTGTGGATGGCTACACCTTC	CASSRTGQGVDGYTF
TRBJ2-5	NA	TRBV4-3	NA	TGCGCCAGCAGCCAATCGGTGTGGGAGACCCAGTACTTC	CASSQSVWETQYF
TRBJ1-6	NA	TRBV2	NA	TGTGCCAGCAGTGATTGGGCGAATTCACCCCTCCACTTT	CASSDWANSPLHF
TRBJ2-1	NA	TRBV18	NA	TGTGCCAGCTCACCACCCGACCCTAGCTCCTACAATGAGCAGTTCTTC	CASSPPDPSSYNEQFF
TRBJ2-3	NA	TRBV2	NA	TGTGCCAGCTCCGGGTCCCCAGATACGCAGTATTTT	CASSGSPDTQYF
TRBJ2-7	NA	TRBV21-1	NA	TGTGCCAGCGCCACCCCCCGAGGGGAGGTCTCGGCGACATACGAGCAGTACTTC	CASATPRGEVSATYEQYF
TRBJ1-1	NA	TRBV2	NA	TGTGCCAGCAGTGTGATGGGGCGGTCCACTGAAGCTTTCTTT	CASSVMGRSTEAFF
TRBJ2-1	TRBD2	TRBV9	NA	TGTGCCAGCAGCGAGAGCGGGAGAGATGAGCAGTTCTTC	CASSESGRDEQFF
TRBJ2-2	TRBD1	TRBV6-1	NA	TGTTCCTCGGGACAGGGGGCTCCTCGGGCTGGGGAGCTGTTTTTT	CSSGQGAPRAGELFF
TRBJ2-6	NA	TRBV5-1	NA	TGCGCCAGCAGCGGAGGGGATGCTGGGGCCAACGTCCTGACTTTC	CASSGGDAGANVLTF
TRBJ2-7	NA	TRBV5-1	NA	TGCGCCAGCACTAACCTAGGGGGATACGAGCAGTACTTC	CASTNLGGYEQYF
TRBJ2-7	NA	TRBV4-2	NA	TGTGCCAGCAGCCAACAAACGCTGTCTGGGGGGTTAGGAGAGCAGTACTTC	CASSQQTLSGGLGEQYF
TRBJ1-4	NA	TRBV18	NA	TGTGCCAGCTCACCACCACCTCGTGGGCGCGAAAAACTGTTTTTT	CASSPPPRGREKLFF
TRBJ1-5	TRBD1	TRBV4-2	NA	TGTGCCAGCAGCCAAGACAGGGGGAACAATCAGCCCCAGCATTTT	CASSQDRGNNQPQHF
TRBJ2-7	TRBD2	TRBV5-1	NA	TGCGCCAGCAGCTTAGCGGGAAGTGCACCTACCGAGCAGTACTTC	CASSLAGSAPTEQYF
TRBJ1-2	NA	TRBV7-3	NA	TGTGCCAGCAGCTTATATGGGACACATGGCTACACCTTC	CASSLYGTHGYTF
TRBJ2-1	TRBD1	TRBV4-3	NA	TGCGCCAGCAGTCAAGGAAGGTTCGGGACAGACTCTCTCCTCACATACAATGAGCAGTTCTTC	CASSQGRFGTDSLLTYNEQFF
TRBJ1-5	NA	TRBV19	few	TGTGCCAGTAGTCTCCCAGGTGAGAGGCCCCAGCATTTT	CASSLPGERPQHF
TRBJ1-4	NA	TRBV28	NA	TGTGCCAGCAGTTTGTTTGGGCAGGGGAAGGGATTTTTGAAAAATGAAAAACTGTTTTTT	CASSLFGQGKGFLKNEKLFF
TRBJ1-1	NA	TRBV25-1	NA	TGTGCCAGCAGTGATTCCAGGACAGACAACACTGAAGCTTTCTTT	CASSDSRTDNTEAFF
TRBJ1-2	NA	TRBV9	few	TGTGCCAGCAGGTCGGCTAACTATGGCTACACCTTC	CASRSANYGYTF
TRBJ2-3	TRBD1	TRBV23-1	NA	TGCGCCATTGGGACAGGGACGGTCACAGATACGCAGTATTTT	CAIGTGTVTDTQYF
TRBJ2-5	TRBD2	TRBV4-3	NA	TGCGCCAGCAGCCAATGGACTAGTCAAGAGACCCAGTACTTC	CASSQWTSQETQYF